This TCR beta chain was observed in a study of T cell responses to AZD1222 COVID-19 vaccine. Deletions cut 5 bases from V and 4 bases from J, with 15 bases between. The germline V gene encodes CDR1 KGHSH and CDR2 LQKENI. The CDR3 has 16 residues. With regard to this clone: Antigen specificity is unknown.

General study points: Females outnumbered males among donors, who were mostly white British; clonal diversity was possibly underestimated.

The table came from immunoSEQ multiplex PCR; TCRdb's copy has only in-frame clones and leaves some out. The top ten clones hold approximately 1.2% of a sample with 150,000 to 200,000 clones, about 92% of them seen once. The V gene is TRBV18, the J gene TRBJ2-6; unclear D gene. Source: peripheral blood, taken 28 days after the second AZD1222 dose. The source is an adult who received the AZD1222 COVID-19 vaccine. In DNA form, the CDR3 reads TGTGCCAGCTCAAGGTCAGACGCAGCGGGGGCCAACGTCCTGACTTTC. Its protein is CASSRSDAAGANVLTF.